The 23 T cell receptor beta chains below all came from one sample that was sequenced in a study of cytomegalovirus exposure and HLA in healthy donors. 13 Jbeta primers and 60 Vbeta primers were used for the PCR. Sequencing was performed with immunoSEQ multiplex PCR; in TCRdb, only in-frame clones are kept and a portion is missing. Of about 86,000 clones listed, roughly three quarters are singletons. The sequenced material came from PBMCs. The origin of the receptors is a woman aged 40 to 50 in good health and CMV-seropositive.

A note on this clone: The sample has other DNA sequences that encode this CDR3 too. Written as DNA, the CDR3 is TGTGCCAGCTCCCCGACTAGCGGAACCTACGAGCAGTACTTC. Translation gives CASSPTSGTYEQYF. The chain combines TRBV18 with TRBJ2-7, with TRBD2 identical over 9 bases. This CDR3 region has 14 residues. Trimming removed 6 bases from V and 2 bases from J; junction bases left unmatched: 5. Germline CDR1 is KGHSH and CDR2 is LQKENI.

CDR3 sequence: CASSEYSGGNYGYTF. DNA of the CDR3: TGTGCCAGCAGTGAATACTCAGGGGGGAACTATGGCTACACCTTC. The chain uses TRBV6-1 and TRBJ1-2; 7 nucleotides align to TRBD1. The germline CDR1 and CDR2 sequences are MNHNS and SASEGT. The V gene end was trimmed by 2 bases and the J gene end by 2 bases; junction bases not matched to a gene: 5. This CDR3 is built from 15 residues.

This clone was seen a handful of times. This chain connects TRBV21-1 to TRBJ2-7; the DNA was not used to check the table's D call, TRBD2. TRBV21-1 has pseudogene status. The CDR3 spans 13 residues. CDR3: CASSKGGRYEQYF. CDR3 coding DNA: TGTGCCAGCAGCAAAGGAGGCCGCTACGAGCAGTACTTC.

V usage is TRBV5-1 and J usage is TRBJ2-1, with 15 positions matching TRBD2. V shed 0 bases and J 8 bases; nucleotides not matched to a gene: 3. The CDR3 is 16 residues long. Germline-derived CDR1 and CDR2 are SGHRS and YFSETQ. CDR3 loop: CASSLGTSGGADEQFF. The CDR3 region has the DNA TGCGCCAGCAGCTTGGGGACTAGCGGGGGGGCCGATGAGCAGTTCTTC.

J is TRBJ2-2 and V is TRBV7-3; D may be TRBD1 (6 bases). The CDR3 is made up of 16 amino acids. Germline CDR1 reads SGHTA; CDR2 reads FQGTGA. V shed 4 bases and J shed 6 bases, with 18 bases lying between them. The CDR3 region is CASSSVPGVGAGELFF. In nucleotides, the CDR3 is TGTGCCAGCAGCTCCGTTCCAGGGGTGGGCGCCGGGGAGCTGTTTTTT.

As concerns this clone: A read error may produce the germline difference seen at one junction end. The CDR3 spells CASSLEGLRELFF. In DNA, the CDR3 is TGTGCTAGCAGCTTAGAGGGACTTCGGGAGCTGTTTTTT. The V call is TRBV7-7, the J call TRBJ2-2, with D possibly TRBD2 on 6 matching bases. CDR3 length: 13 residues. The germline V gene encodes CDR1 SSHAT and CDR2 FNYEAQ (reference sequence).

This clone was recorded only once. The chain uses TRBV6-1 and TRBJ2-2; TRBD2 might be the D (6 bases). CDR1 is MNHNS and CDR2 is SASEGT in the germline V gene. Deletions cut 6 bases from V and 3 bases from J, with 14 bases between. The CDR3 is 15 residues long. The CDR3 protein is CASRETGTYTGELFF. For the CDR3, the DNA is TGTGCCAGCAGGGAAACCGGGACTTACACCGGGGAGCTGTTTTTT.

The rearrangement joins TRBV9 to TRBJ2-7, with D maybe TRBD2 (5 bases). The CDR3 has 14 residues. V was cut by 3 bases and J by 3 bases, with 13 bases left in between. Germline V CDR1 and CDR2: SGDLS, YYNGEE. The CDR3 sequence: CASSENAGNYEQYF. DNA of the CDR3: TGTGCCAGCAGCGAAAATGCGGGTAACTACGAGCAGTACTTC.

The rearrangement uses TRBV5-1 and TRBJ2-7; D is unresolved. This CDR3 contains 11 residues. The ends were cut back, 4 bases at V and 3 bases at J, with 5 bases in the middle. CDR1 and CDR2 from the germline V gene are SGHRS and YFSETQ. CDR3 in amino acids: CASSQNYEQYF. As DNA, the CDR3 is TGCGCCAGCAGCCAAAACTACGAGCAGTACTTC.

The chain links TRBV7-9 to TRBJ1-2; 9 bases match TRBD1. This CDR3 is built from 15 residues. J was trimmed by 6 bases and V by 1 base; bases with no gene match: 6. The germline V gene has CDR1 SEHNR and CDR2 FQNEAQ (reference sequence). CDR3 amino acids: CASSLVGQGRNGYTF. CDR3 sequence (DNA): TGTGCCAGCAGCTTAGTTGGACAGGGGCGTAATGGCTACACCTTC.

This sequence joins TRBV11-3 and TRBJ1-5; TRBD1 is a possible D gene (5 bases). The CDR3 is 15 amino acids. Germline CDR1 reads SGHNT; CDR2 reads YENEEA. Trimming stripped 5 bases from V and 7 bases from J, with 18 bases between. DNA of the CDR3: TGTGCCAGCAGCCTAGCGGAAGACAGTACGCAGCCCCAGCATTTT. Its protein is CASSLAEDSTQPQHF.

The CDR3 coding sequence is TGTGCCAGCAGTGAGTGGGGCATGGGCTACGAGCAGTACTTC. Translating it yields CASSEWGMGYEQYF. This chain links TRBV25-1 with TRBJ2-7; the D gene is possibly TRBD1 (5 bases). The CDR3 has 14 residues. Between the trimmed V and J ends, which lost 3 bases and 3 bases, there was a span of 12 bases. CDR1 MGHDK and CDR2 SYGVNS come from the germline V gene.

The V call is TRBV5-1, the J call TRBJ1-5; D is unresolved. This CDR3 comprises 14 residues. Trimming took 3 bases from V and 6 from J, leaving 13 bases between them. CDR1 and CDR2 (germline): SGHRS, YFSETQ. CDR3 region: CASSSGIEGQPQHF. The CDR3 DNA reads TGCGCCAGCAGCTCGGGGATTGAGGGTCAGCCCCAGCATTTT.

The chain carries TRBV7-2 and TRBJ2-3, with D perhaps matching TRBD1 (5 bases). The V gene lost 4 bases and the J gene lost 7 bases, with 9 bases spanning the gap. The germline CDR1 and CDR2 sequences are SGHTA and FQGNSA. This CDR3 contains 12 residues. The CDR3 loop reads CASSSTANTQYF. The CDR3 DNA reads TGTGCCAGCAGCTCGACAGCAAATACGCAGTATTTT.

The chain employs TRBV2 and TRBJ1-4; 9 nucleotides match TRBD1. The CDR3 extends over 15 amino acids. Germline CDR1 and CDR2: SNHLY and FYNNEI. J gave up 7 bases and V 6 bases, and 9 bases lay outside the gene matches. The CDR3 reads CASRKQGAGGEKLFF. The CDR3, as DNA: TGTGCCAGCAGAAAACAGGGGGCCGGGGGTGAAAAACTGTTTTTT.

Regarding this clone: The conserved closing phenylalanine or tryptophan is absent in this CDR3, likely reflecting a read error. The DNA is left out, because the CDR3 cannot be placed on it with certainty; the CDR3 is given as TCRdb lists it. V usage is TRBV6-6 and J usage is TRBJ1-6. The germline V gene has CDR1 MNHNY and CDR2 SVGAGI (reference sequence). The CDR3 is 11 residues long, ends included. This chain's CDR3 is CASSYEGTPEG.

The rearrangement links TRBV7-6 to TRBJ2-7; 9 nucleotides align to TRBD1. In germline, CDR1 is SGHVS, CDR2 FNYEAQ. This CDR3 is built from 14 residues. Trimming cost V 5 bases and J 3 bases; bases outside gene matches: 5. In nucleotides, the CDR3 is TGTGCCAGCAGCGCGACAGGGGGAATCTACGAGCAGTACTTC. Encoded protein: CASSATGGIYEQYF.

Concerning this clone itself: This specimen includes other DNA sequences encoding the same CDR3. The chain carries TRBV5-1 and TRBJ2-3; a weak D match, TRBD2 (5 bases). The CDR3 covers 14 residues. Trimming pared 0 bases from V and 0 bases from J, leaving 5 bases between. Germline V gene sequence: CDR1 SGHRS, CDR2 YFSETQ. The CDR3 is CASSLGTSTDTQYF. The CDR3 DNA follows: TGCGCCAGCAGCTTGGGGACTAGCACAGATACGCAGTATTTT.

The J gene is TRBJ2-3, the V gene TRBV19; 14 nucleotides agree with TRBD2. V shed 7 bases and J 1 base; nucleotides not matched to a gene: 7. Germline V gene data show CDR1 as LNHDA and CDR2 as SQIVND (reference sequence). The CDR3 length is 17 residues. The CDR3 coding sequence is TGTGCCAGTAATAGACTAGCGGGAGGGCAGGGCACAGATACGCAGTATTTT. Its translation is CASNRLAGGQGTDTQYF. Full variable domain (remainder filled in from reference TRBV19 and TRBJ2-3): DGGITQSPKYLFRKEGQNVTLSCEQNLNHDAMYWYRQDPGQGLRLIYYSQIVNDFQKGDIAEGYSVSREKKESFPLTVTSAQKNPTAFYLCASNRLAGGQGTDTQYFGPGTRLTVL.

The rearrangement uses TRBV15 and TRBJ1-5, with 7 bases lining up with TRBD1. The trim removed 1 base at V and 5 bases at J, leaving 5 bases unmatched. The CDR3 has 15 amino acids. Germline CDR1 reads LNHNV; CDR2 reads YYDKDF (reference sequence). CDR3 coding DNA: TGTGCCACCAGCAGAGCTCGGCAGGGGGATCAGCCCCAGCATTTT. Translation gives CATSRARQGDQPQHF.

This clone occurred a few times. This rearrangement joins TRBV28 to TRBJ2-5, with D possibly being TRBD2 (6 bases). The CDR3 totals 13 residues. Trimming took 2 bases from V and 9 from J, leaving 13 bases between them. Germline V gene sequence: CDR1 MDHEN, CDR2 SYDVKM. This CDR3 reads CASSLSGGRSQYF. DNA for the CDR3: TGTGCCAGCAGTTTAAGCGGAGGGAGATCCCAGTACTTC.

To note about this clone: This CDR3 fails to terminate in the conserved phenylalanine or tryptophan, so it likely reflects a read error. The chain employs TRBV30 and TRBJ1-1; D remains ambiguous. Germline values: CDR1 GTSNPN, CDR2 SVGIG (reference sequence). With 3 bases removed from V and 1 base from J, the gap between germline ends came to 9 bases. The CDR3 contains 13 residues. The CDR3 loop reads CAWRGFKNTEAFL. CDR3 nucleotides: TGTGCCTGGAGGGGCTTCAAGAACACTGAAGCTTTCCTT.

The rearrangement uses TRBV6-5 and TRBJ1-5, with TRBD1 matching 11 bases. CDR1 and CDR2 from the germline V gene are MNHEY and SVGAGI. The CDR3 is 13 amino acids. Unmatched junction bases numbered 3, after V lost 8 bases and J lost 6 bases. Here the CDR3 reads CASGQGAIQPQHF. The CDR3, as DNA: TGTGCCAGCGGACAGGGGGCCATTCAGCCCCAGCATTTT.